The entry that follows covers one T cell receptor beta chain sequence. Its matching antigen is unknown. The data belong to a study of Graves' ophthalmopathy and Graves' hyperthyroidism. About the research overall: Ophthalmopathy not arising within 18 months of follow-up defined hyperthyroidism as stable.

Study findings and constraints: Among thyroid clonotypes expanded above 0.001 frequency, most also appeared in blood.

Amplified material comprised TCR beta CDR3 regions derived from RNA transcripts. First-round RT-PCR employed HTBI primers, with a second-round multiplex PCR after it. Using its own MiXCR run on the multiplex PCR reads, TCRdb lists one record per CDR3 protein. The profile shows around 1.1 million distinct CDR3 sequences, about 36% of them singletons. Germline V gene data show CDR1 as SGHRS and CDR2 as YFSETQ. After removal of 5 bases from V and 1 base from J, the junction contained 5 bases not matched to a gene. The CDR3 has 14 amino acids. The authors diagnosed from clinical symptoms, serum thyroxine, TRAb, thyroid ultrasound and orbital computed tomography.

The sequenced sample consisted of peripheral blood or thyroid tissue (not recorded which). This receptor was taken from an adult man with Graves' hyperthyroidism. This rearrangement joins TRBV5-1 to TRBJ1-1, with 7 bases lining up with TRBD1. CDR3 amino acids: CASSWGQTNTEAFF. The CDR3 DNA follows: TGCGCCAGCAGTTGGGGACAGACGAACACTGAAGCTTTCTTT. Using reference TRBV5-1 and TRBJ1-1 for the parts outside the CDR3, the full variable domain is KAGVTQTPRYLIKTRGQQVTLSCSPISGHRSVSWYQQTPGQGLQFLFEYFSETQRNKGNFPGRFSGRQFSNSRSEMNVSTLELGDSALYLCASSWGQTNTEAFFGQGTRLTVV.